A selection of T cell receptor beta chains follows, all from one sample in a study of shared clonotypes between healthy human individuals. The assay was immunoSEQ multiplex PCR, and TCRdb's table has in-frame clones only and misses some. This table holds approximately 940,000 clones, approximately 80% found once. Sequencing was carried out using memory CD4+ T cells sorted from blood. The receptors stem from a man between 18 and 35 years old in good health. The CDR3 runs from the conserved cysteine through the conserved F or W. A D gene is named only where the DNA matches it firmly. Not all rows give a size; the values are once, few, many and, for expanded clones, a class.

v_call	j_call	d_call	clone_size	cdr3_aa	cdr3_nt
TRBV11-3	TRBJ2-1	TRBD1	once	CASSNYGQGNNEQFF	TGTGCCAGCAGCAACTATGGACAGGGGAACAATGAGCAGTTCTTC
TRBV6-1	TRBJ1-5	-	-	CASRDQGHQPQHF	TGTGCCTCCCGAGATCAGGGGCATCAGCCCCAGCATTTT
TRBV5-1	TRBJ1-1	-	-	CASSGSGGRGNTEAFF	TGCGCCAGCAGCGGGAGTGGTGGCAGGGGGAACACTGAAGCTTTCTTT
TRBV6-6	TRBJ1-4	-	once	CASSGISFRTNEKLFF	TGTGCCAGCAGCGGGATATCGTTCCGAACTAATGAAAAACTGTTTTTT
TRBV28	TRBJ2-7	TRBD2	few	CASSLSTSVIYEQYF	TGTGCCAGCAGTTTAAGCACTAGCGTTATTTACGAGCAGTACTTC
TRBV4-3	TRBJ1-2	-	-	CASSQVVLHGYTF	TGCGCCAGCAGCCAAGTAGTTCTCCATGGCTACACCTTC
TRBV5-1	TRBJ2-5	-	-	CASSLDPGGTQYF	TGCGCCAGCAGCTTGGACCCTGGGGGGACCCAGTACTTC
TRBV11-2	TRBJ1-3	-	-	CASSPLTVLSGNTIYF	TGTGCCAGCAGCCCGTTGACAGTTCTCTCTGGAAACACCATATATTTT
TRBV6-1	TRBJ2-2	-	few	CASGRTRVTGELFF	TGTGCCAGCGGCAGAACTAGGGTCACCGGGGAGCTGTTTTTT
TRBV12-5	TRBJ2-7	TRBD2	-	CASGLGTGTRLPYEQYF	TGTGCTAGTGGTTTGGGAACCGGGACTAGGCTTCCCTACGAGCAGTACTTC
TRBV5-1	TRBJ2-5	TRBD2	-	CASSGSGTSSETQYF	TGCGCCAGCAGCGGTTCGGGGACTAGCTCAGAGACCCAGTACTTC
TRBV29-1	TRBJ1-1	-	-	CSGQKSGGLTEAFF	TGCAGCGGACAAAAGTCCGGGGGTCTGACTGAAGCTTTCTTT
TRBV29-1	TRBJ1-1	TRBD1	-	CSVHYLTGMSTEAFF	TGCAGCGTTCATTACCTGACAGGGATGTCCACTGAAGCTTTCTTT
TRBV6-1	TRBJ1-2	TRBD1	-	CASNEIDRGSGYTF	TGTGCCAGCAACGAGATAGACAGGGGGTCTGGCTACACCTTC
TRBV5-1	TRBJ2-2	-	few	CASSLADRKNTGELFF	TGCGCCAGCAGCTTGGCAGACAGGAAGAACACCGGGGAGCTGTTTTTT
TRBV7-7	TRBJ2-5	TRBD2	-	CASSSREALRETQYF	TGTGCTAGCAGCTCGCGGGAGGCCCTCCGTGAGACCCAGTACTTC